Listed below are T cell receptor beta chains from one sample, sequenced in a study of blood T cell repertoires in COVID-19. The assay was immunoSEQ multiplex PCR, and TCRdb's table has in-frame clones only and misses some. The sample has around 100,000 clones, around four fifths seen once. Specimen: peripheral blood. The receptors were sampled from a man between 65 and 85 years old with active or convalescent COVID-19. CDR3s include the opening cysteine and the closing phenylalanine or tryptophan. D genes are given only for firm matches. Clone size appears in some rows only: once, few, many, or a class for an expanded clone.

D gene | J gene | V gene | clone size | CDR3 protein | CDR3 DNA
- | TRBJ2-5 | TRBV18 | - | CASSPLSGAGGETQYF | TGTGCCAGCTCACCCCTGTCTGGTGCCGGAGGAGAGACCCAGTACTTC
TRBD1 | TRBJ2-7 | TRBV30 | - | CAWRRQGIGSGYEQYF | TGTGCCTGGAGACGACAGGGGATAGGTAGCGGCTACGAGCAGTACTTC
TRBD1 | TRBJ2-1 | TRBV30 | - | CAWGTGPNEQFF | TGTGCCTGGGGGACAGGGCCCAATGAGCAGTTCTTC
TRBD1 | TRBJ2-7 | TRBV19 | - | CASSPGTGSYEQYF | TGTGCCAGTAGTCCCGGGACAGGGTCCTACGAGCAGTACTTC
- | TRBJ1-3 | TRBV10-3 | - | CAIKSSGNTIYF | TGTGCCATCAAGAGCTCTGGAAACACCATATATTTT
- | TRBJ1-5 | TRBV6-1 | - | CASSEAGGARGQPQHF | TGTGCCAGCAGTGAAGCGGGAGGGGCCCGCGGTCAGCCCCAGCATTTT
- | TRBJ1-2 | TRBV2 | - | CASRRDKASYGYTF | TGTGCCAGCAGAAGGGACAAGGCCTCCTATGGCTACACCTTC
TRBD2 | TRBJ2-1 | TRBV24-1 | - | CATSPSKTSGDSYNEQFF | TGTGCCACCAGTCCTTCCAAGACTAGCGGGGATTCCTACAATGAGCAGTTCTTC
TRBD2 | TRBJ2-3 | TRBV7-8 | once | CASSNPDGGKIDTQYF | TGTGCCAGCAGCAACCCCGACGGGGGGAAAATAGATACGCAGTATTTT
TRBD1 | TRBJ1-2 | TRBV7-9 | - | CASVQGGNYGYTF | TGTGCCAGCGTTCAGGGGGGAAACTATGGCTACACCTTC
TRBD2 | TRBJ2-7 | TRBV30 | - | CAWSVRGSGAYEQYF | TGTGCCTGGAGTGTACGGGGGAGCGGGGCTTACGAGCAGTACTTC
TRBD1 | TRBJ2-1 | TRBV7-9 | - | CASSLGGQYNEQFF | TGTGCCAGCAGCTTAGGGGGACAGTACAATGAGCAGTTCTTC
TRBD2 | TRBJ2-3 | TRBV9 | - | CASSVEAGGLVDTQYF | TGTGCCAGCAGCGTAGAAGCGGGGGGCTTAGTAGATACGCAGTATTTT
TRBD1 | TRBJ1-2 | TRBV6-5 | - | CATQGEVGTDYGYTF | TGTGCCACCCAGGGGGAAGTAGGGACCGACTATGGCTACACCTTC
- | TRBJ1-5 | TRBV18 | - | CASSSQRAQPQHF | TGTGCCAGCTCAAGCCAGCGGGCTCAGCCCCAGCATTTT
TRBD2 | TRBJ2-7 | TRBV30 | few | CAWNFGGAHPSEQYF | TGTGCCTGGAATTTCGGGGGGGCCCATCCTTCTGAGCAGTACTTC
- | TRBJ2-7 | TRBV6-2/TRBV6-3 | - | CASSYAVSVPYEQYF | TGTGCCAGCAGTTACGCGGTCTCGGTTCCCTACGAGCAGTACTTC
TRBD2 | TRBJ2-7 | TRBV30 | few | CAWSRSGGPYEQYF | TGTGCCTGGAGCAGAAGCGGGGGCCCTTACGAGCAGTACTTC
TRBD1 | TRBJ1-1 | TRBV12-3/TRBV12-4 | - | CASSRTGGTEAFF | TGTGCCAGCAGTCGGACAGGGGGGACTGAAGCTTTCTTT
TRBD2 | TRBJ2-1 | TRBV4-1 | - | CASSPPLPAGGAAGEQFF | TGCGCCAGCAGCCCACCCCTCCCAGCGGGGGGGGCAGCGGGCGAGCAGTTCTTC
- | TRBJ1-5 | TRBV6-5 | - | CASSTTLNQPQHF | TGTGCCAGCAGTACCACTTTGAATCAGCCCCAGCATTTT
- | TRBJ1-3 | TRBV19 | - | CASSLTPGSGNTIYF | TGTGCCAGTAGTCTGACACCTGGCTCTGGAAACACCATATATTTT
TRBD1 | TRBJ1-6 | TRBV30 | - | CAWSVQQGARSPLHF | TGTGCCTGGAGTGTACAACAGGGGGCCAGGTCACCCCTCCACTTT
TRBD2 | TRBJ2-7 | TRBV19 | - | CASSIAAGGNPSYEQYF | TGTGCCAGTAGTATTGCAGCGGGAGGCAACCCGTCCTACGAGCAGTACTTC
- | TRBJ2-5 | TRBV18 | - | CASSPSVEQETQYF | TGTGCCAGCTCACCCTCGGTGGAGCAAGAGACCCAGTACTTC
- | TRBJ2-3 | TRBV29-1 | - | CSGRGNAPDTQYF | TGCAGCGGCCGGGGGAATGCTCCAGATACGCAGTATTTT
TRBD2 | TRBJ2-3 | TRBV5-4 | few | CASSLLGGRADTQYF | TGTGCCAGCAGCTTGCTGGGAGGGCGGGCAGATACGCAGTATTTT